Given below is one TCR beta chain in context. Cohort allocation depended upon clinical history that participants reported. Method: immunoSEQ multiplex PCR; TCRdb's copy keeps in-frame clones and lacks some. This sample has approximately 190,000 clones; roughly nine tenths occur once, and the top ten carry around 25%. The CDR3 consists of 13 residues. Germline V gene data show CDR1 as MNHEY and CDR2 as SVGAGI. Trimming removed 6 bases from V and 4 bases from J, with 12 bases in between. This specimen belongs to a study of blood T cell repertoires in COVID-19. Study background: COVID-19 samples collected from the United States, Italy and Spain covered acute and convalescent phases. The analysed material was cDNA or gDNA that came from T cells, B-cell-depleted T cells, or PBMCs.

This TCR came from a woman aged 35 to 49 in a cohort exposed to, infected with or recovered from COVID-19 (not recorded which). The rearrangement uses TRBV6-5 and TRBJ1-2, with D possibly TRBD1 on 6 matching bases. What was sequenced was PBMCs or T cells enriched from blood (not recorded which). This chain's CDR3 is CASSLGQSYGYTF. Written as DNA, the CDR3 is TGTGCCAGCAGCTTAGGACAGTCCTATGGCTACACCTTC.